The T cell receptor beta chain under discussion was sequenced for a study of cytomegalovirus exposure and HLA in healthy donors (dated 2017 in TCRdb). About the full investigation: A later analysis indicated that the roughly 120 validation repertoires were generated on the platform also employed for the approximately 670 repertoires of the first cohort. Along with the approximately 700-subject first cohort, a separate validation cohort of about 110 different subjects was used. High-throughput TCR immunosequencing, statistical association of individual TCRs with disease status, and machine learning were combined to predict cytomegalovirus infection status. The study aimed to test whether cataloging public T cell receptors could reveal signatures of past pathogen exposure. Results the study describes overall, beyond this receptor: In the study, 164 TCR beta chains were listed as associated with cytomegalovirus. In both the original and validation cohorts, the classifier was reported to diagnose cytomegalovirus status with high specificity and sensitivity. Most TCR sequences were observed very rarely across donors, whereas some public TCRs were present in many individuals. The authors suggested that the approach could potentially be generalized to other disease states and immunological phenotypes. In vitro tests confirmed that three of the cytomegalovirus-associated TCR beta chains recognize cytomegalovirus antigens. In a later analysis, TCRs clustered in the first cohort were found to also tend to co-occur in the 110 or so validation repertoires, with 94% of cluster scores above 0. A later analysis lacked HLA typing for the validation cohort, so it scored co-occurrence in that cohort across all 110 or so repertoires.

Library preparation employed the immunoSEQ multiplex PCR assay. In the source study's methods: A statistical classification framework was developed to diagnose cytomegalovirus status using the catalog of TCR beta chain sequences. Imported from immuneACCESS, the table was reduced by TCRdb to in-frame sequences with V and J called. These copies leave out some clones; in studies compared against another copy, an unresolved V gene accounts for under half, and the cause of the remainder is not known. The V and J calls and clone size come from that table; D and trimming were worked out from the DNA. The sample contains 250,000 to 400,000 clones, around 90% of them found a single time. The ten biggest clones cover around 0.91% of the sample. The donors were included in the validation cohort of 120 subjects, a group kept apart from the roughly 670-subject first cohort. This clone was detected once. What this receptor recognizes is not known. Nothing much larger sits one base from this clone, and base qualities are not available.

The clonotype originates from a man in his thirties or forties in good health and CMV-seronegative. Sequencing used PBMCs.

CDR3 sequence: CASSAGQGINSPLHF. The bases read TGTGCCAGCAGTGCAGGACAGGGAATCAATTCACCCCTCCACTTT. The V and J segments used are TRBV6-6 and TRBJ1-6, with 8 bases aligning to TRBD1. Per the germline V gene (reference sequence), MNHNY is the CDR1 and SVGAGI is the CDR2. The germline V end is reduced by 5 bases and the J end by 7 bases; junction bases left unmatched: 7. From the cysteine up to the phenylalanine, the CDR3 has a length of 15 residues. The entry retains the CDR3 DNA only, 45 bases that are in frame from base 1.